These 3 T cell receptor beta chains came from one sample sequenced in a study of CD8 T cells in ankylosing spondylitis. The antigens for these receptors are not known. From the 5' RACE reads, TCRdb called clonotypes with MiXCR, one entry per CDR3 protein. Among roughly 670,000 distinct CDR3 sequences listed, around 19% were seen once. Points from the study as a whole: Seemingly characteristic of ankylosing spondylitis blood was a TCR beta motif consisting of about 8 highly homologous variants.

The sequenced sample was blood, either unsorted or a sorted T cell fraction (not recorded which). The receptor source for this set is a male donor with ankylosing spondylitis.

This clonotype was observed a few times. The CDR3 DNA follows: TGCAGTGCTAGAGCCCTAGGGGGAGCCGGGACAGGGGGTGGAAACACCATATATTTT. Its translation is CSARALGGAGTGGGNTIYF. The rearrangement links TRBV20-1 to TRBJ1-3, with 11 bases matching TRBD1. V was clipped by 1 base and J by 3 bases; unmatched bases: 14. Germline V gene sequence: CDR1 DFQATT, CDR2 SNEGSKA (reference sequence). The CDR3 length is 19 residues.

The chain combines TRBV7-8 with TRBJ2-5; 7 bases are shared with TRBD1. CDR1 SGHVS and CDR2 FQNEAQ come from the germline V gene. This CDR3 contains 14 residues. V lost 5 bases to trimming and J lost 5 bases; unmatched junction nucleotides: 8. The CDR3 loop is CASSPTQDRETQYF. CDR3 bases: TGTGCCAGCAGCCCAACCCAGGACAGGGAGACCCAGTACTTC.

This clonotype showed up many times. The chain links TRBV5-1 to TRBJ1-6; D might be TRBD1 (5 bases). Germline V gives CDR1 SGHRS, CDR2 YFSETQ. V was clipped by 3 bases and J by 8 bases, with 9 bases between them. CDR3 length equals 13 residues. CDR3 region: CASSWSGDSPLHF. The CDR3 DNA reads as TGCGCCAGCAGCTGGTCGGGGGATTCACCCCTCCACTTT.